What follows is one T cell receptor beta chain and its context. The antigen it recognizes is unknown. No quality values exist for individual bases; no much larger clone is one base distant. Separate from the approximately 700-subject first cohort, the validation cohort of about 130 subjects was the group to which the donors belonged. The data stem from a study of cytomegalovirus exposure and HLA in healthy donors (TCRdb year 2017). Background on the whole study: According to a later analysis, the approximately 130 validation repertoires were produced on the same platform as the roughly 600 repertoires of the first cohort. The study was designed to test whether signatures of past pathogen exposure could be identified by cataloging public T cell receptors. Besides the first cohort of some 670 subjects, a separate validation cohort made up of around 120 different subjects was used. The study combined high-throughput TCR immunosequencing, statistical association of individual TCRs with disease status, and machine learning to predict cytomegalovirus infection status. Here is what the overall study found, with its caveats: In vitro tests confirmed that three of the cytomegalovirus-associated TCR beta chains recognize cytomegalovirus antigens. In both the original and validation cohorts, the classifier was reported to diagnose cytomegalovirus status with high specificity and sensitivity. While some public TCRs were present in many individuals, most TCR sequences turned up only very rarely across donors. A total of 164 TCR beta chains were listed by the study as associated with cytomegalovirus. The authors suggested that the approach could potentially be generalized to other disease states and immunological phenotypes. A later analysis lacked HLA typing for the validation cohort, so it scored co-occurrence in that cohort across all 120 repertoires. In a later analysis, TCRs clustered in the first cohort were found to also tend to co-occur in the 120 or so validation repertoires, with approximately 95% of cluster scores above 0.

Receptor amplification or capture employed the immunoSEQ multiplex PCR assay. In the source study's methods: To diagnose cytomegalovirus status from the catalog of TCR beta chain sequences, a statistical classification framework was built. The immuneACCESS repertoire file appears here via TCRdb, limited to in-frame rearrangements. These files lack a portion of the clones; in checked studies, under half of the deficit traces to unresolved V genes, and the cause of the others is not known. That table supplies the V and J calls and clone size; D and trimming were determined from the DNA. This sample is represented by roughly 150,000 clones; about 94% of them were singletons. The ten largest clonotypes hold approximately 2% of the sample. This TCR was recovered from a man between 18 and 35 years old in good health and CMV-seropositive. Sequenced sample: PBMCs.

The CDR3 is CASKRTENYGYTF. The nucleotides are TGTGCCAGCAAGCGGACAGAGAACTATGGCTACACCTTC. This chain joins TRBV6-5 to TRBJ1-2, and the D gene may be TRBD1, 6 bases matching. CDR1 MNHEY and CDR2 SVGAGI were looked up in the germline V gene. A distance of 11 bases separates the germline ends of V and J, which lose 7 bases and 2 bases respectively. Taken from cysteine to phenylalanine, the CDR3 has 13 residues. Only the CDR3 portion is preserved as DNA: 39 bases, with reading frame beginning at the first base.